One sample yielded the 9 T cell receptor beta chains listed below, sequenced in a study of blood T cell repertoires in COVID-19. TCRdb's copy holds only in-frame clones and misses some; the assay was immunoSEQ multiplex PCR. The sample holds 400,000 to 450,000 clones, approximately 90% seen once. Sequencing input: peripheral blood. These receptors were obtained from a woman aged 40 to 50 with COVID-19, enrolled during active disease.

The CDR3 is CASSWGGGGSSYNEQFF. The CDR3 bases are TGCGCCAGCAGCTGGGGAGGCGGGGGGAGCTCCTACAATGAGCAGTTCTTC. The chain joins TRBV5-1 to TRBJ2-1, with TRBD2 matching over 8 bases. Germline V gene sequence: CDR1 SGHRS, CDR2 YFSETQ. This CDR3 comprises 17 residues. J gave up 0 bases and V 3 bases, and 8 bases lay outside the gene matches.

V gene TRBV6-6 combines with J gene TRBJ1-5; D is uncertain. Germline V gene sequence: CDR1 MNHNY, CDR2 SVGAGI (reference sequence). Trimming shortened V by 6 bases and J by 6 bases, and 15 bases separated the two germline ends. This CDR3 has 14 residues. CDR3 region: CASSRLLRGQPQHF. In DNA, the CDR3 is TGTGCCAGCAGCCGGCTTCTCAGAGGTCAGCCCCAGCATTTT.

The CDR3 nucleotides are TGTGCTAGTTTAGCGGGAGTAGATACGCAGTATTTT. This translates into CASLAGVDTQYF. The chain has TRBV12-5 and TRBJ2-3; 9 nucleotides align to TRBD2. Unmatched junction bases numbered 2, after V lost 8 bases and J lost 5 bases. The CDR3 is 12 residues long. CDR1 is LGHNT, CDR2 FRNRAP, per germline.

The chain carries TRBV9 and TRBJ2-1; 14 bases align to TRBD2. Germline CDR1 is SGDLS and CDR2 is YYNGEE. The J segment lost 10 bases and the V segment lost 4 bases, leaving 19 bases of the junction unmatched. The CDR3 runs to 19 residues. The CDR3 reads CASSNSPVGTSGRMGEQFF. In DNA, the CDR3 is TGTGCCAGCAGCAATTCTCCGGTGGGGACTAGCGGGAGAATGGGGGAGCAGTTCTTC. The variable domain in full, completed from reference TRBV9 and TRBJ2-1, reads DSGVTQTPKHLITATGQRVTLRCSPRSGDLSVYWYQQSLDQGLQFLIQYYNGEERAKGNILERFSAQQFPDLHSELNLSSLELGDSALYFCASSNSPVGTSGRMGEQFFGPGTRLTVL.

The chain is built from TRBV15 and TRBJ1-4, with TRBD1 matching 7 bases. V trimming: 2 bases; J trimming: 5 bases; junction bases outside the gene matches: 8. CDR1 is LNHNV and CDR2 is YYDKDF in the germline V gene (reference sequence). This CDR3 has 16 residues. CDR3 protein: CATSRTRDSKNEKLFF. The CDR3 DNA reads as TGTGCCACCAGCAGAACCCGGGACAGTAAGAATGAAAAACTGTTTTTT.

In this sample, this clone turned up a few times. The chain recombines TRBV7-9 with TRBJ2-7; 7 bases line up with TRBD1. This CDR3 contains 15 residues. With V trimmed by 4 bases and J by 1 base, 7 bases remained unmatched. In germline, CDR1 is SEHNR, CDR2 FQNEAQ (reference sequence). The CDR3 loop reads CASSSPDRSSYEQYF. CDR3 nucleotides: TGTGCCAGCAGCTCCCCGGACAGGTCTTCCTACGAGCAGTACTTC.

The chain uses TRBV4-3 and TRBJ2-5; 7 bases are a match to TRBD1. The CDR3 consists of 16 residues. The ends lost 0 bases at V and 3 bases at J; junction bases unmatched: 7. Germline V gene sequence: CDR1 LGHNA, CDR2 YSLEER. CDR3 in amino acids: CASSQDYRQGEETQYF. The CDR3 DNA sequence: TGCGCCAGCAGCCAAGATTATCGACAGGGAGAAGAGACCCAGTACTTC.

The chain is built from TRBV6-6 and TRBJ2-6, with D tentatively TRBD1 (6 bases). In germline, CDR1 is MNHNY, CDR2 SVGAGI (reference sequence). The CDR3 sequence is 18 residues long. The V end was cut by 5 bases, the J end by 4 bases, with 21 bases between. The CDR3 DNA follows: TGTGCCAGCAGTCCACCATCGACAGGACCGGACGGGGCCAACGTCCTGACTTTC. This encodes CASSPPSTGPDGANVLTF.

This clone was seen a handful of times. The rearrangement links TRBV19 to TRBJ2-3, with TRBD1 identical over 11 bases. The CDR3 runs 14 residues. After removal of 8 bases from V and 2 bases from J, the junction contained 3 bases not matched to a gene. The germline V gene encodes CDR1 LNHDA and CDR2 SQIVND (reference sequence). CDR3 in amino acids: CASRDRGNTDTQYF. The DNA for the CDR3 is TGTGCCAGTCGGGACAGGGGGAACACAGATACGCAGTATTTT.